A selection of T cell receptor beta chains follows, all from one sample in a study of blood T cell repertoires in COVID-19. The data were produced by immunoSEQ multiplex PCR, yet TCRdb's version contains in-frame clones alone and is incomplete. The table lists around 49,000 clones, more than 70% of them singletons, with roughly 2% in the top ten. The specimen was peripheral blood. Receptor source: a human donor in a cohort sampled during active COVID-19. The CDR3 runs from the conserved cysteine through the conserved F or W. Each record gives: J gene, D gene, V gene, clone size, CDR3 protein, CDR3 DNA. D genes are given only for firm matches. Size tells how often a clone was seen (once, few, many) or the class of an expanded clone, and some rows leave it out.

TRBJ1-1,-,TRBV18,-,CASSPRSDTEAFF,TGTGCCAGCTCACCACGTTCCGACACTGAAGCTTTCTTT
TRBJ2-7,TRBD1,TRBV19,-,CASSSSGQVTYEQYF,TGTGCCAGTAGTAGCTCGGGACAGGTGACCTACGAGCAGTACTTC
TRBJ1-1,-,TRBV5-4,-,CASSFGGNTEAFF,TGTGCCAGCAGCTTCGGAGGGAACACTGAAGCTTTCTTT
TRBJ2-5,-,TRBV7-6,-,CASSPRSAGLQKGPQETQYF,TGTGCCAGCAGCCCGCGGTCGGCAGGGTTGCAAAAAGGGCCTCAAGAGACCCAGTACTTC
TRBJ2-7,-,TRBV7-8,-,CASSLAPARGPYEQYF,TGTGCCAGCAGCTTAGCCCCAGCTAGAGGGCCCTACGAGCAGTACTTC
TRBJ2-3,TRBD2,TRBV28,-,CASSLWTSGYTSTDTQYF,TGTGCCAGCAGTTTATGGACTAGCGGGTACACTAGCACAGATACGCAGTATTTT
TRBJ2-7,TRBD2,TRBV9,-,CASSVGDGRAFEQYF,TGTGCCAGCAGCGTAGGGGACGGGAGGGCCTTCGAGCAGTACTTC
TRBJ1-1,-,TRBV5-5,-,CASSSRRGDTEAFF,TGTGCCAGCAGCTCCCGCAGGGGTGACACTGAAGCTTTCTTT
TRBJ2-7,-,TRBV19,-,CASRLGKGSYEQYF,TGTGCCAGCCGCCTGGGGAAGGGGTCCTACGAGCAGTACTTC
TRBJ2-2,-,TRBV30,-,CAWARGTGELFF,TGTGCCTGGGCCAGAGGCACCGGGGAGCTGTTTTTT
TRBJ2-5,TRBD2,TRBV3-1/TRBV3-2,-,CASSQRPMGGQETQYF,TGTGCCAGCAGCCAGCGGCCCATGGGGGGGCAAGAGACCCAGTACTTC
TRBJ2-7,TRBD1,TRBV19,-,CASSPSLGQAYEQYF,TGTGCCAGTAGTCCTTCCCTCGGACAGGCCTACGAGCAGTACTTC
TRBJ1-3,-,TRBV18,-,CASSPPLSLFSGNTIYF,TGTGCCAGCTCACCACCGCTTAGCCTCTTCTCTGGAAACACCATATATTTT
TRBJ2-7,TRBD2,TRBV28,-,CASSPLPASGRKTHSYEQYF,TGTGCCAGCAGCCCCCTTCCGGCTAGCGGGAGAAAAACCCACTCCTACGAGCAGTACTTC
TRBJ1-2,TRBD1,TRBV29-1,-,CSVDTGGHLSGYTF,TGCAGCGTAGACACAGGGGGCCACCTGTCTGGCTACACCTTC
TRBJ1-5,TRBD1,TRBV28,-,CASSLRQGGQPQHF,TGTGCCAGCAGTTTAAGACAGGGGGGTCAGCCCCAGCATTTT
TRBJ2-5,TRBD2,TRBV4-2,-,CASSHAGGAGGLETQYF,TGTGCCAGCAGCCACGCCGGTGGCGCGGGGGGGCTAGAGACCCAGTACTTC
TRBJ2-5,TRBD1,TRBV7-2,-,CASSQDRGKETQYF,TGTGCCAGCAGCCAGGACAGGGGGAAAGAGACCCAGTACTTC
TRBJ1-6,-,TRBV19,-,CASREPDSHPDSPLHF,TGTGCCAGTAGGGAGCCCGACAGTCATCCCGATTCACCCCTCCACTTT
TRBJ1-2,-,TRBV18,-,CASSPSGGYGYTF,TGTGCCAGCTCACCAAGTGGGGGGTATGGCTACACCTTC
TRBJ1-2,-,TRBV18,once,CASSPGTTVGYGYTF,TGTGCCAGCTCACCAGGTACTACCGTTGGGTATGGCTACACCTTC
TRBJ2-2,TRBD2,TRBV7-6,-,CASSLRASGGITGELFF,TGTGCCAGCAGCTTAAGGGCTAGCGGGGGTATCACCGGGGAGCTGTTTTTT
TRBJ2-3,TRBD2,TRBV3-1/TRBV3-2,-,CASSPGLAGIIVNPESTDTQYF,TGTGCCAGCAGCCCAGGACTAGCGGGGATTATTGTGAATCCTGAAAGCACAGATACGCAGTATTTT
TRBJ2-7,TRBD1,TRBV5-1,-,CASSLFQGAVNEQYF,TGCGCCAGCAGCTTGTTTCAGGGGGCGGTAAACGAGCAGTACTTC
TRBJ2-3,TRBD2,TRBV4-1,-,CASSQDKGTSGRVEYF,TGCGCCAGCAGCCAAGATAAGGGAACTAGCGGGCGAGTGGAGTATTTT
TRBJ2-3,TRBD2,TRBV7-3,-,CASSSSTSGGTDTQYF,TGTGCCAGCAGCTCATCGACTAGCGGGGGCACAGATACGCAGTATTTT
TRBJ2-3,TRBD2,TRBV28,-,CASSLERGPYILDTQYF,TGTGCCAGCAGTTTAGAGCGGGGGCCATACATATTAGATACGCAGTATTTT
TRBJ2-3,TRBD2,TRBV2,-,CASHGGRRPTDTQYF,TGTGCCAGCCATGGCGGGAGGCGGCCCACAGATACGCAGTATTTT
TRBJ2-7,-,TRBV30,-,CAWSTPGAYEQYF,TGTGCCTGGAGTACCCCGGGAGCTTACGAGCAGTACTTC
TRBJ1-1,TRBD1,TRBV5-4,few,CASSLDRDTEAFF,TGTGCCAGCAGCCTGGACAGGGACACTGAAGCTTTCTTT
TRBJ2-7,TRBD1,TRBV24-1,-,CATQGAYSYEQYF,TGTGCCACACAGGGGGCGTATTCTTACGAGCAGTACTTC
TRBJ2-2,-,TRBV18,-,CASSPGPNTGELFF,TGTGCCAGCTCACCAGGGCCCAACACCGGGGAGCTGTTTTTT
TRBJ1-2,-,TRBV9,-,CASSGIGPGNYGYTF,TGTGCCAGCAGCGGGATTGGGCCAGGGAACTATGGCTACACCTTC
TRBJ1-5,-,TRBV23-1,-,CASSQTTASNQPQHF,TGCGCCAGCAGTCAGACCACAGCTTCCAATCAGCCCCAGCATTTT
TRBJ1-2,-,TRBV4-3,-,CASSQEGEGSAGYTF,TGCGCCAGCAGCCAAGAGGGGGAGGGGTCGGCTGGCTACACCTTC
TRBJ1-2,-,TRBV7-9,-,CASSLGQNYGYTF,TGTGCCAGCAGCTTAGGGCAGAACTATGGCTACACCTTC
TRBJ1-1,TRBD1,TRBV5-1,-,CASSNRQGAYTEAFF,TGCGCCAGCAGCAACCGACAGGGGGCGTACACTGAAGCTTTCTTT
TRBJ2-7,TRBD2,TRBV19,-,CASSIGSGPYEQYF,TGTGCCAGTAGTATTGGTAGCGGGCCCTACGAGCAGTACTTC
TRBJ2-7,-,TRBV4-3,-,CASSQGSSPSYEQYF,TGCGCCAGCAGCCAAGGGTCCAGTCCGTCCTACGAGCAGTACTTC
TRBJ1-5,-,TRBV13,-,CASRRAGSNQPQHF,TGTGCCAGCAGAAGGGCAGGGAGCAATCAGCCCCAGCATTTT
TRBJ2-3,-,TRBV15,-,CATSSKRVSSTDTQYF,TGTGCCACCAGCAGCAAGCGGGTCTCTAGCACAGATACGCAGTATTTT
TRBJ2-1,-,TRBV7-2,once,CASTRAGLYNEQFF,TGTGCCAGCACCAGGGCCGGGCTATACAATGAGCAGTTCTTC
TRBJ2-1,-,TRBV2,once,CASSVSGLTYNEQFF,TGTGCCAGCAGTGTGTCGGGGTTAACATACAATGAGCAGTTCTTC
TRBJ1-2,TRBD1,TRBV9,-,CASSVRGRGGYTF,TGTGCCAGCAGCGTTAGGGGGCGAGGTGGCTACACCTTC
TRBJ1-1,-,TRBV18,-,CASSVTGDNTEAFF,TGTGCCAGCTCGGTTACAGGTGACAACACTGAAGCTTTCTTT
TRBJ2-3,TRBD2,TRBV9,-,CASSPRVSGSTDTQYF,TGTGCCAGCAGCCCCCGTGTTAGCGGGAGCACAGATACGCAGTATTTT